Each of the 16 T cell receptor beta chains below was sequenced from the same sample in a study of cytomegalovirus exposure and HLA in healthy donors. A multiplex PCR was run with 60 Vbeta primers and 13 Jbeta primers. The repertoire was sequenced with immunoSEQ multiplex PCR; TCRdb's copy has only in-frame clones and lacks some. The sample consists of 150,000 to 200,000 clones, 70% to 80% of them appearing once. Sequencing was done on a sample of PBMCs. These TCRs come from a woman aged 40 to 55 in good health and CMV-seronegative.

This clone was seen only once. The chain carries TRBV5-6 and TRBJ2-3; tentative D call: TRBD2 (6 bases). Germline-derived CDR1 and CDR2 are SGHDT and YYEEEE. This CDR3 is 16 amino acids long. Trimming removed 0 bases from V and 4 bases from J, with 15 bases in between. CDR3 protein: CASSLVLANGADTQYF. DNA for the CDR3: TGTGCCAGCAGCTTGGTACTAGCTAACGGCGCAGATACGCAGTATTTT. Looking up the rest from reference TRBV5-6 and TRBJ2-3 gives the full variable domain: DAGVTQSPTHLIKTRGQQVTLRCSPKSGHDTVSWYQQALGQGPQFIFQYYEEEERQRGNFPDRFSGHQFPNYSSELNVNALLLGDSALYLCASSLVLANGADTQYFGPGTRLTVL.

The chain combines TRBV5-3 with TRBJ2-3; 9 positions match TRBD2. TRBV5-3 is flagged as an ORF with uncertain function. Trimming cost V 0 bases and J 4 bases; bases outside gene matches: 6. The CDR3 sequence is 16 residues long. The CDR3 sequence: CARSLVPSGASDTQYF. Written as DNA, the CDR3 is TGTGCCAGAAGCTTGGTCCCTAGCGGGGCCTCAGATACGCAGTATTTT.

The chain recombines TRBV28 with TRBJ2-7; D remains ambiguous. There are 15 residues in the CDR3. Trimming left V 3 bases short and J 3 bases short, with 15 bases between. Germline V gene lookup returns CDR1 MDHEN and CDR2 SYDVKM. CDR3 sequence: CASSFLDFDLYEQYF. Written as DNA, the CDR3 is TGTGCCAGCAGTTTTCTTGACTTCGACCTCTACGAGCAGTACTTC. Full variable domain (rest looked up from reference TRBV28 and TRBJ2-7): DVKVTQSSRYLVKRTGEKVFLECVQDMDHENMFWYRQDPGLGLRLIYFSYDVKMKEKGDIPEGYSVSREKKERFSLILESASTNQTSMYLCASSFLDFDLYEQYFGPGTRLTVT.

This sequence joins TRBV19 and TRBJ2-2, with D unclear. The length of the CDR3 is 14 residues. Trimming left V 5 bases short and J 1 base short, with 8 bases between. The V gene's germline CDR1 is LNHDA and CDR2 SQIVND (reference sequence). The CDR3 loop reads CASSGAVNTGELFF. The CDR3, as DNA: TGTGCCAGTAGTGGCGCGGTGAACACCGGGGAGCTGTTTTTT.

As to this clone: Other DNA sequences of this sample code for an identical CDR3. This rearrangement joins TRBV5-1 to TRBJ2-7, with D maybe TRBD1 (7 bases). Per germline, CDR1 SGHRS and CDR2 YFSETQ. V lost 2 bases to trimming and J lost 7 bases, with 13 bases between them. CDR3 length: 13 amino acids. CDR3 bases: TGCGCCAGCAGCTTCAAGGGGGCGGGAGAGCAGTACTTC. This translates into CASSFKGAGEQYF.

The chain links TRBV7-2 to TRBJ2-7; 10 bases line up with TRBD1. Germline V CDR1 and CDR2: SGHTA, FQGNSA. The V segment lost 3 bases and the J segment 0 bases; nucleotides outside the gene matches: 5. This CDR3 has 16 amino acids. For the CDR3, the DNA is TGTGCCAGCAGCTTGACCGGGACAGGGGCCTCCTACGAGCAGTACTTC. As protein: CASSLTGTGASYEQYF.

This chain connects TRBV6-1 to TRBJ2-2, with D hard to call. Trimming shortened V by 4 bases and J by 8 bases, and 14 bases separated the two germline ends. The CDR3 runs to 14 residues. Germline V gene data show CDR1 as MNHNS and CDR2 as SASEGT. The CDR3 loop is CASSVELTSGELFF. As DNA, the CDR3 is TGTGCCAGCAGTGTCGAGCTGACTTCTGGGGAGCTGTTTTTT.

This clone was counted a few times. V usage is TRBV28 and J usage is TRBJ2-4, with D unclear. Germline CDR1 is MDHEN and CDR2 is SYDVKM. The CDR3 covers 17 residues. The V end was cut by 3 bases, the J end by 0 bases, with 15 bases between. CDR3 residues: CASSLTQQILAKNIQYF. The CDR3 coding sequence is TGTGCCAGCAGTTTGACACAACAAATTTTAGCCAAAAACATTCAGTACTTC.

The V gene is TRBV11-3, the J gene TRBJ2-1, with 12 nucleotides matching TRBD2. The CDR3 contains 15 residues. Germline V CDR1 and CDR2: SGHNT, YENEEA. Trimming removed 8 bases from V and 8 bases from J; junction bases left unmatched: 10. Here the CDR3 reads CASSPSGRALHEQFF. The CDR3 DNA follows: TGTGCCAGCTCCCCTAGCGGGAGGGCCCTCCATGAGCAGTTCTTC.

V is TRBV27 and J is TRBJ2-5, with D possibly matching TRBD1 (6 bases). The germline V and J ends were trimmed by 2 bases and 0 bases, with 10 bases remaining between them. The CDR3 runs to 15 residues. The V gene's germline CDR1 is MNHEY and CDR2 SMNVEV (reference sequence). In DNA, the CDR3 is TGTGCCAGCAGTTTACAGACAGGAAACCAAGAGACCCAGTACTTC. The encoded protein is CASSLQTGNQETQYF.

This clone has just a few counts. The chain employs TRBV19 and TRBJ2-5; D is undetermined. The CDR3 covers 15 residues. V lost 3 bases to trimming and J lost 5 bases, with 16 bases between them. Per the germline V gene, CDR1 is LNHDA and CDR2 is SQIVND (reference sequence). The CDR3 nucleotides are TGTGCCAGTAGTATCGCGTGGGCCCGGCAGGAGACCCAGTACTTC. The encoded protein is CASSIAWARQETQYF.

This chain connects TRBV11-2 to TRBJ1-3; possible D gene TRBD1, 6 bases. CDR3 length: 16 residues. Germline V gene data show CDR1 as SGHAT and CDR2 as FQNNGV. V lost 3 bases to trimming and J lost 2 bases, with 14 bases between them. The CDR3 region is CASSFPKQGTGNTIYF. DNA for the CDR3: TGTGCCAGCAGCTTCCCAAAACAGGGTACTGGAAACACCATATATTTT.

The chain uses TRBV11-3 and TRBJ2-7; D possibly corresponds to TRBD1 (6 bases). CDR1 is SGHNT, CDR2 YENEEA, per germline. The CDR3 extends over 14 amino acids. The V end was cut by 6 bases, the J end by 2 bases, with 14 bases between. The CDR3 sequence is CASSPYDRPYEQYF. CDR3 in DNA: TGTGCCAGCAGTCCCTACGACAGGCCCTACGAGCAGTACTTC.

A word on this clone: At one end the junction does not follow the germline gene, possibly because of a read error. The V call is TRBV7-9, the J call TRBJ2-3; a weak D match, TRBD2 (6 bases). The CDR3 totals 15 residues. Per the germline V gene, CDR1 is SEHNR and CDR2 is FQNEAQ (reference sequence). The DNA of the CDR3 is TGTTCCAGCAGCTTAGCGGCGGCCTCCACAGATACGCAGTATTTT. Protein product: CSSSLAAASTDTQYF.

The CDR3 spells CASSETSGSNEQFF. The CDR3 region has the DNA TGTGCCAGCAGCGAGACTAGCGGGAGTAATGAGCAGTTCTTC. The V call is TRBV6-4, the J call TRBJ2-1, with 12 nucleotides matching TRBD2. The CDR3 runs to 14 residues. From germline, CDR1 is MRHNA and CDR2 SNTAGT. The junction had 4 bases not matched to a gene; V was cut back by 6 bases and J by 7 bases.

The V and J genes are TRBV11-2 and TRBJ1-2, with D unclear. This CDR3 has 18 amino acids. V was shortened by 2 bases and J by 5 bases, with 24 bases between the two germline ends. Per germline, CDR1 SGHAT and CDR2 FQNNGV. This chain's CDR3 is CASSLLDRRDANGYGYTF. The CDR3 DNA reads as TGTGCCAGCAGCTTATTAGACCGGAGAGATGCAAACGGATATGGCTACACCTTC.